The 15 T cell receptor beta chains in this list originate from one sample, sequenced in a study of blood T cell repertoires in COVID-19. Sequencing was performed with immunoSEQ multiplex PCR; in TCRdb, only in-frame clones are kept and a portion is missing. The sample holds about 110,000 clones, about 80% seen once. The sequenced sample was peripheral blood. These receptor sequences come from a woman of 80 years or more with acute or convalescent COVID-19.

The V call is TRBV18, the J call TRBJ2-3; the D gene is possibly TRBD2 (7 bases). There are 15 residues in the CDR3. Trimming stripped 2 bases from V and 3 bases from J, with 12 bases between. From germline, CDR1 is KGHSH and CDR2 LQKENI. The CDR3 DNA reads as TGTGCCAGCTCACCAGTAGGGGGAGGGACAGATACGCAGTATTTT. This gives the protein CASSPVGGGTDTQYF. Supplemented by reference TRBV18 and TRBJ2-3, the full variable domain reads NAGVMQNPRHLVRRRGQEARLRCSPMKGHSHVYWYRQLPEEGLKFMVYLQKENIIDESGMPKERFSAEFPKEGPSILRIQQVVRGDSAAYFCASSPVGGGTDTQYFGPGTRLTVL.

This chain links TRBV4-2 with TRBJ2-5; 9 positions match TRBD2. Germline V CDR1 and CDR2: LGHNA, YNFKEQ. The CDR3 is 16 residues long. V gave up 4 bases and J gave up 0 bases; unmatched junction bases: 6. CDR3 in amino acids: CASSLLSGGDQETQYF. CDR3 coding DNA: TGTGCCAGCAGCCTCCTTAGCGGGGGAGACCAAGAGACCCAGTACTTC.

This clone was observed a single time. J is TRBJ2-1 and V is TRBV5-1; 7 nucleotides line up with TRBD2. Germline-derived CDR1 and CDR2 are SGHRS and YFSETQ. The CDR3 consists of 19 residues. After removal of 2 bases from V and 0 bases from J, the junction contained 14 bases not matched to a gene. CDR3 DNA: TGCGCCAGCAGCTTTCGCTCTTCCGGGGGGTGGAGCTCCTACAATGAGCAGTTCTTC. Translating it yields CASSFRSSGGWSSYNEQFF.

V usage is TRBV4-3 and J usage is TRBJ1-4, with TRBD1 as a possible D gene (5 bases). Germline loops: CDR1 LGHNA, CDR2 YSLEER. CDR3 length: 17 residues. With 0 bases removed from V and 8 bases from J, the gap between germline ends came to 19 bases. The CDR3 is CASSQDPPGGIGEKLFF. CDR3 in DNA: TGCGCCAGCAGCCAAGATCCCCCCGGGGGAATAGGGGAAAAACTGTTTTTT.

The chain recombines TRBV4-1 with TRBJ1-3; D gene uncertain. V was clipped by 6 bases and J by 0 bases, with 12 bases between them. The CDR3 loop spans 15 amino acids. In germline, CDR1 is MGHRA, CDR2 YSYEKL. CDR3 amino acids: CASRLQSTSGNTIYF. The CDR3 DNA is TGCGCCAGCAGGTTACAGAGTACCTCTGGAAACACCATATATTTT.

The chain recombines TRBV19 with TRBJ1-1; D gene ambiguous. V was shortened by 7 bases and J by 1 base, with 10 bases between the two germline ends. The germline V gene has CDR1 LNHDA and CDR2 SQIVND (reference sequence). The CDR3 covers 13 residues. The CDR3, as DNA: TGTGCCAGTATCTTGCCAGGGAACACTGAAGCTTTCTTT. Translated, it gives CASILPGNTEAFF.

The chain carries TRBV4-3 and TRBJ2-7, with 8 bases that match TRBD2. Germline CDR1 reads LGHNA; CDR2 reads YSLEER. This CDR3 is 15 amino acids long. V was pared by 0 bases and J by 4 bases, with 5 bases of the junction left unmatched. CDR3 protein: CASSQDTLAGYEQYF. The CDR3 bases are TGCGCCAGCAGCCAAGATACTCTAGCGGGTTACGAGCAGTACTTC.

The chain employs TRBV6-5 and TRBJ1-3; TRBD1 agrees at 8 bases. V dropped 6 bases and J dropped 3; count of bases not matched to a gene: 4. This CDR3 region has 14 residues. Germline V lookup: CDR1 MNHEY, CDR2 SVGAGI. The CDR3 coding sequence is TGTGCCAGCAGAAGACAGGGGAGTGGAAACACCATATATTTT. This gives the protein CASRRQGSGNTIYF.

The V call is TRBV7-6, the J call TRBJ1-5; tentatively, D is TRBD1 (5 bases). The germline V gene encodes CDR1 SGHVS and CDR2 FNYEAQ. The CDR3 runs 16 residues. V was pared by 2 bases and J by 1 base, with 12 bases between. In nucleotides, the CDR3 is TGTGCCAGCAGCTTACAGGGAGGTGGGAGCAATCAGCCCCAGCATTTT. Protein product: CASSLQGGGSNQPQHF.

The chain employs TRBV2 and TRBJ2-1; 9 nucleotides match TRBD1. Per germline, CDR1 SNHLY and CDR2 FYNNEI. V lost 6 bases to trimming and J lost 0 bases; unmatched junction nucleotides: 3. CDR3 length equals 15 residues. The CDR3 is CASSGTGSSYNEQFF. Written as DNA, the CDR3 is TGTGCCAGCAGCGGGACAGGGAGCTCCTACAATGAGCAGTTCTTC.

The V call is TRBV19, the J call TRBJ1-1; D unresolved. Trimming left V 3 bases short and J 1 base short, with 18 bases between. The CDR3 consists of 17 residues. Germline CDR1 and CDR2: LNHDA and SQIVND (reference sequence). The DNA of the CDR3 is TGTGCCAGTAGTATGGTCCGGTCCCTTCGTCCGAACACTGAAGCTTTCTTT. Its protein product is CASSMVRSLRPNTEAFF.

The J gene is TRBJ2-5, the V gene TRBV6-5; the match to TRBD1 covers 7 bases. J gave up 0 bases and V 10 bases, and 5 bases lay outside the gene matches. Per the germline V gene, CDR1 is MNHEY and CDR2 is SVGAGI. The CDR3 runs 13 residues. The CDR3, as DNA: TGTGCCACCGAGGGACAGTACCAAGAGACCCAGTACTTC. Translated: CATEGQYQETQYF.

This clone was seen just once. The rearrangement links TRBV10-3 to TRBJ2-7; TRBD2 matches at 9 bases. V was clipped by 2 bases and J by 7 bases; unmatched bases: 12. This CDR3 is built from 16 residues. Germline-derived CDR1 and CDR2 are ENHRY and SYGVKD. CDR3 coding DNA: TGTGCCATCAGTGAGGAGGCACGGCTAGCGGGAAGAGAGCAGTACTTC. This gives the protein CAISEEARLAGREQYF.

The V gene is TRBV2, the J gene TRBJ1-1, with 8 bases lining up with TRBD1. Trimming removed 7 bases from V and 4 bases from J; junction bases left unmatched: 17. This CDR3 has 17 residues. Germline V gene data show CDR1 as SNHLY and CDR2 as FYNNEI. The CDR3, as DNA: TGTGCCAGCACCCGACCTAATTCAGGGGGCGGTGGCACTGAAGCTTTCTTT. Amino acid sequence: CASTRPNSGGGGTEAFF.

The V and J genes are TRBV19 and TRBJ1-2; D may be TRBD1 (6 bases). CDR1 is LNHDA, CDR2 SQIVND, per germline (reference sequence). The V end was cut by 7 bases, the J end by 8 bases, with 14 bases between. The CDR3 length is 12 residues. CDR3 DNA sequence: TGTGCCAGTACCGACCAGGACAGAGGCTACACCTTC. Protein product: CASTDQDRGYTF.